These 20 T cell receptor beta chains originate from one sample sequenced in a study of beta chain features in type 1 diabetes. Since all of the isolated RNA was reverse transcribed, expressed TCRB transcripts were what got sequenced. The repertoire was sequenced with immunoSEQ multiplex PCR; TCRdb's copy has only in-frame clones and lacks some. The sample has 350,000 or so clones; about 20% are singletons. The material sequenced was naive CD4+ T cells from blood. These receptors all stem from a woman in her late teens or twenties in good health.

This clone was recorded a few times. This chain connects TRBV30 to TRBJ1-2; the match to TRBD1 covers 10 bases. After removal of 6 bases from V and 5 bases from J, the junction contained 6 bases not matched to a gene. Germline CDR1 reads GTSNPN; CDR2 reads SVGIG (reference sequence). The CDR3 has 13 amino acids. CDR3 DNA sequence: TGTGCCTGTACCCGGGACAGGGGATATGGCTACACCTTC. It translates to CACTRDRGYGYTF.

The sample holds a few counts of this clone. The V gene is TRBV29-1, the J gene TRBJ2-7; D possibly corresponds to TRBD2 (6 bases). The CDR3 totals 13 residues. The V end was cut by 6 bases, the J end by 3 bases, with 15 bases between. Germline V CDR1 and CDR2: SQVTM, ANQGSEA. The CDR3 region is CSVARDSLYEQYF. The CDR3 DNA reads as TGCAGCGTCGCAAGGGACTCCCTCTACGAGCAGTACTTC.

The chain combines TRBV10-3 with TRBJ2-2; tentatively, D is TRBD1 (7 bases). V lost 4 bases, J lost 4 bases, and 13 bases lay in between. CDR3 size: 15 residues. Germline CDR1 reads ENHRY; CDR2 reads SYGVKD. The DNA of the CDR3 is TGTGCCATCAGTGGACAGGGAGGAAGCACCGGGGAGCTGTTTTTT. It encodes CAISGQGGSTGELFF.

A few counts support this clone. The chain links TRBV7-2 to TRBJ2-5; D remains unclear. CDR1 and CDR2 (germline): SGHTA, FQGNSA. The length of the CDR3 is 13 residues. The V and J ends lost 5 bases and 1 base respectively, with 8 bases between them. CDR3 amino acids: CASSRESQETQYF. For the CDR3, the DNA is TGTGCCAGCAGCAGAGAAAGCCAAGAGACCCAGTACTTC.

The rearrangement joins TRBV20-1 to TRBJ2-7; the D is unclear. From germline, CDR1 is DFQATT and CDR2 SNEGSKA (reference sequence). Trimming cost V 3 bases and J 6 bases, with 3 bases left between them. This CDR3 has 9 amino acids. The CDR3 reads CSASREQYF. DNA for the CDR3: TGCAGTGCTAGTCGCGAGCAGTACTTC.

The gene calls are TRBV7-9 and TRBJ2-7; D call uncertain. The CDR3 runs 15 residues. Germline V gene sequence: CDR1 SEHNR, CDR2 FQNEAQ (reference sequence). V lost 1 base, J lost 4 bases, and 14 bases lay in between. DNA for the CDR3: TGTGCCAGCAGCTTAGTTAGAGGAGCCAATTACGAGCAGTACTTC. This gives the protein CASSLVRGANYEQYF.

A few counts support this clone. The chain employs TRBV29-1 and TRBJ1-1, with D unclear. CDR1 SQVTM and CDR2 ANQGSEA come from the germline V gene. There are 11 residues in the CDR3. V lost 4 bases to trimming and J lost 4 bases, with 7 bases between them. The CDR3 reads CSVVTGTEAFF. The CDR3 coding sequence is TGCAGCGTTGTCACGGGCACTGAAGCTTTCTTT.

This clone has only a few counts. The CDR3 bases are TGTGCCTGGAGTACCGGGACTAGCGGAAGTCACTACGAGCAGTACTTC. Its translation: CAWSTGTSGSHYEQYF. The chain uses TRBV30 and TRBJ2-7; 11 positions agree with TRBD2. The CDR3 is 16 residues long. V was clipped by 2 bases and J by 3 bases; unmatched bases: 9. Germline values: CDR1 GTSNPN, CDR2 SVGIG (reference sequence).

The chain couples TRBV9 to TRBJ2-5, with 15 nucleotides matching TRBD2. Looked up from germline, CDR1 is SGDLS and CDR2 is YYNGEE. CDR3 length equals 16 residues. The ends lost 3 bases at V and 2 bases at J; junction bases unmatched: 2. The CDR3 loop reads CASSAGLAGGQETQYF. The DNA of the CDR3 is TGTGCCAGCAGCGCGGGACTAGCGGGAGGACAAGAGACCCAGTACTTC.

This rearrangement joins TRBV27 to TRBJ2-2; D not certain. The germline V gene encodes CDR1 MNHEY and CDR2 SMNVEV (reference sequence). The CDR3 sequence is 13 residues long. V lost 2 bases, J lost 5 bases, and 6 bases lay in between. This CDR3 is CASSLAVTGELFF. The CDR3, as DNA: TGTGCCAGCAGTTTAGCAGTGACCGGGGAGCTGTTTTTT.

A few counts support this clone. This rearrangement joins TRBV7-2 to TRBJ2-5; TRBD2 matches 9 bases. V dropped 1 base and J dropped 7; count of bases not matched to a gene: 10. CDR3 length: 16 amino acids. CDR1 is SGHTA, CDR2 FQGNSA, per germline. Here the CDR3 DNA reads TGTGCCAGCAGCTTAGTATCAGGTAGCGGGGGAAGGACCCAGTACTTC. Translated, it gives CASSLVSGSGGRTQYF.

The CDR3 protein is CAYWDRVHEQYF. In nucleotides, the CDR3 is TGTGCCTACTGGGACAGGGTCCACGAGCAGTACTTC. The gene calls are TRBV30 and TRBJ2-7, with 9 nucleotides matching TRBD1. The CDR3 runs 12 residues. Trimming removed 7 bases from V and 5 bases from J; junction bases left unmatched: 6. Germline loops: CDR1 GTSNPN, CDR2 SVGIG (reference sequence).

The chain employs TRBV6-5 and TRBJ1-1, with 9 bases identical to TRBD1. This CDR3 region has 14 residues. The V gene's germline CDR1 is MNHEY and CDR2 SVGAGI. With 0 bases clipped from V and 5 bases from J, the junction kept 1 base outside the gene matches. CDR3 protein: CASSYSGTGTEAFF. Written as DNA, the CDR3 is TGTGCCAGCAGTTACTCAGGGACAGGGACTGAAGCTTTCTTT.

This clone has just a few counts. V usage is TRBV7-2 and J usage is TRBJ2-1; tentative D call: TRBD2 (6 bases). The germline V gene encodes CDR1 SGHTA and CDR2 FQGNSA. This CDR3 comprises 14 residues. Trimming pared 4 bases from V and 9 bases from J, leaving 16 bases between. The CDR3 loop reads CASSSGGAIREQFF. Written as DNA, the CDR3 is TGTGCCAGCAGCTCCGGAGGGGCAATACGTGAGCAGTTCTTC.

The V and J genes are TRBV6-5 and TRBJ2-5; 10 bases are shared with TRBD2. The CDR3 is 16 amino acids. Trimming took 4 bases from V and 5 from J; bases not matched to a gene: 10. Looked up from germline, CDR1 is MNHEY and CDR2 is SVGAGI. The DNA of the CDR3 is TGTGCCAGCAGTTTAAATAGCGGGAGGTTGGGCGAGACCCAGTACTTC. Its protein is CASSLNSGRLGETQYF.

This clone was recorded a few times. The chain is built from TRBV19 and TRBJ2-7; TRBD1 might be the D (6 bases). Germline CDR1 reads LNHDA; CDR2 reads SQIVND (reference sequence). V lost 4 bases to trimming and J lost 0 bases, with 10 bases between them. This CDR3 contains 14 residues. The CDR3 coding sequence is TGTGCCAGTAGTACGGGACAAGGCTCCTACGAGCAGTACTTC. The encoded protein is CASSTGQGSYEQYF.

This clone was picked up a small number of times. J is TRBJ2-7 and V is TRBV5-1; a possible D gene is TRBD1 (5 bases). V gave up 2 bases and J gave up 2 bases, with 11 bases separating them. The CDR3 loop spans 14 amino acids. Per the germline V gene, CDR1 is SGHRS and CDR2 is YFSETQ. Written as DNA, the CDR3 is TGCGCCAGCAGCTTAACAGACAGCACCTACGAGCAGTACTTC. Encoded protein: CASSLTDSTYEQYF. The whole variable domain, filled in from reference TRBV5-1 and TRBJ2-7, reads KAGVTQTPRYLIKTRGQQVTLSCSPISGHRSVSWYQQTPGQGLQFLFEYFSETQRNKGNFPGRFSGRQFSNSRSEMNVSTLELGDSALYLCASSLTDSTYEQYFGPGTRLTVT.

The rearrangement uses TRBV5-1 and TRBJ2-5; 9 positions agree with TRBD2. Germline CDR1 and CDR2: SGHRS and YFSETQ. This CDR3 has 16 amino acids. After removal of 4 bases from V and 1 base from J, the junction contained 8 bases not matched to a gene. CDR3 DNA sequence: TGCGCCAGCAGCAGAGGGACTAGCTCGTCCCAAGAGACCCAGTACTTC. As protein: CASSRGTSSSQETQYF. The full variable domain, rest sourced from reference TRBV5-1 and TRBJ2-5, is KAGVTQTPRYLIKTRGQQVTLSCSPISGHRSVSWYQQTPGQGLQFLFEYFSETQRNKGNFPGRFSGRQFSNSRSEMNVSTLELGDSALYLCASSRGTSSSQETQYFGPGTRLLVL.

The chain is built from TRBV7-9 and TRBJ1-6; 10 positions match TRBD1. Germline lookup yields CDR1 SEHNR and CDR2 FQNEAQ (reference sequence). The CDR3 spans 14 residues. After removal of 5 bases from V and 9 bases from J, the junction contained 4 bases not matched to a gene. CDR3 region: CASSPRTGGSPLHF. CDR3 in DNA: TGTGCCAGCAGCCCTAGGACAGGGGGTTCACCCCTCCACTTT.

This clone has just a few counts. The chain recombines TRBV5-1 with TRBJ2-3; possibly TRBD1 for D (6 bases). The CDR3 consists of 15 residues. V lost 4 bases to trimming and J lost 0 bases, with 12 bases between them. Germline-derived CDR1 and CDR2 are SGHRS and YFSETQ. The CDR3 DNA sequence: TGCGCCAGCAGCCAGGGACAAACTAGCACAGATACGCAGTATTTT. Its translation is CASSQGQTSTDTQYF. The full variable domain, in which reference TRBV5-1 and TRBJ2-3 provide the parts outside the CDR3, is KAGVTQTPRYLIKTRGQQVTLSCSPISGHRSVSWYQQTPGQGLQFLFEYFSETQRNKGNFPGRFSGRQFSNSRSEMNVSTLELGDSALYLCASSQGQTSTDTQYFGPGTRLTVL.